This passage covers 2 T cell receptor beta chains from one sample sequenced in a study of technical replicates of blood from several donors. The method was immunoSEQ multiplex PCR; TCRdb's version includes in-frame clones alone and lacks a portion of them. The sample includes about 75,000 clones, around 91% of them seen just once. Sequenced sample: T cells isolated from PBMCs. These receptors originate from a human donor in good health. Some clones in this sample may be carry-over from other donors' samples.

The rearrangement uses TRBV11-2 and TRBJ2-7; 8 bases line up with TRBD1. The ends lost 3 bases at V and 2 bases at J; junction bases unmatched: 6. This CDR3 has 15 amino acids. CDR1 is SGHAT, CDR2 FQNNGV, per germline. The CDR3 protein is CASSFHWDRPYEQYF. The CDR3 coding sequence is TGTGCCAGCAGCTTTCACTGGGACAGGCCCTACGAGCAGTACTTC.

The V call is TRBV19, the J call TRBJ1-4; D gene unclear. The germline CDR1 and CDR2 sequences are LNHDA and SQIVND (reference sequence). Between the trimmed V and J ends, which lost 2 bases and 4 bases, there was a span of 8 bases. The CDR3 extends over 14 amino acids. CDR3 region: CASSILGLNEKLFF. The CDR3, as DNA: TGTGCCAGTAGTATACTTGGGCTTAATGAAAAACTGTTTTTT.